This passage covers 16 T cell receptor beta chains from one sample sequenced in a study of blood T cell repertoires in COVID-19. Sequencing used immunoSEQ multiplex PCR; TCRdb keeps in-frame clones, though not all of them. The table shows fewer than 600,000 clones, with roughly 89% occurring only once. The sample taken for sequencing was peripheral blood. The source is a man between 18 and 29 years old with COVID-19, enrolled during active disease.

This clone was found a few times. The genes are TRBV5-4 and TRBJ1-2; 7 bases are a match to TRBD1. Trimming removed 4 bases from V and 3 bases from J; junction bases left unmatched: 3. The germline V gene has CDR1 SGHNT and CDR2 YYREEE (reference sequence). The CDR3 has 13 residues. This CDR3 reads CASSQGTDYGYTF. The CDR3 DNA is TGTGCCAGCAGCCAGGGGACAGACTATGGCTACACCTTC.

The chain employs TRBV6-1 and TRBJ2-7, with 10 bases identical to TRBD2. The germline V gene encodes CDR1 MNHNS and CDR2 SASEGT. The CDR3 spans 15 residues. The junction had 8 bases not matched to a gene; V was cut back by 3 bases and J by 6 bases. In DNA form, the CDR3 reads TGTGCCAGCAGTGATCCGACTAGCGGGTGGACCGAGCAGTACTTC. The encoded protein is CASSDPTSGWTEQYF.

The table lists this clone with a count of one. The chain has TRBV2 and TRBJ1-1, with TRBD1 identical over 8 bases. With 6 bases clipped from V and 11 bases from J, the junction kept 5 bases outside the gene matches. Germline assignment: CDR1 SNHLY and CDR2 FYNNEI. This CDR3 has 11 amino acids. CDR3 amino acids: CASRDRATAFF. DNA of the CDR3: TGTGCCAGCAGGGACAGGGCGACGGCTTTCTTT.

The J gene is TRBJ1-2, the V gene TRBV10-2; weak D call: TRBD1 (5 bases). V shed 4 bases and J shed 6 bases, with 12 bases lying between them. The CDR3 has 13 residues. From germline, CDR1 is WSHSY and CDR2 SAAADI. CDR3 in DNA: TGCGCCAGCAGTGTGGGGGGTATCGATGGCTACACCTTC. Protein sequence: CASSVGGIDGYTF.

The chain joins TRBV11-3 to TRBJ2-5, with 7 nucleotides matching TRBD2. The CDR3 has 13 amino acids. V trimming: 5 bases; J trimming: 5 bases; junction bases outside the gene matches: 5. CDR1 and CDR2 from the germline V gene are SGHNT and YENEEA. CDR3 loop: CASSERDSETQYF. In nucleotides, the CDR3 is TGTGCCAGCAGCGAGCGGGATTCCGAGACCCAGTACTTC.

This clone was seen a few times. The J gene is TRBJ1-5, the V gene TRBV24-1, with TRBD1 matching over 7 bases. The CDR3 runs to 17 residues. Trimming at V came to 4 bases and at J to 1 base, leaving 9 bases not matched to a gene. Germline V gene data show CDR1 as KGHDR and CDR2 as SFDVKD. The CDR3, as DNA: TGTGCCACCAGTGACCCGAACAGGGGCAGGAGCAATCAGCCCCAGCATTTT. The encoded protein is CATSDPNRGRSNQPQHF.

Comment on this clone: The same CDR3 can be traced to other DNA sequences in this sample. V is TRBV18 and J is TRBJ2-2; D possibly corresponds to TRBD1 (5 bases). CDR1 is KGHSH and CDR2 is LQKENI in the germline V gene. This CDR3 has 15 amino acids. The germline V and J ends were trimmed by 1 base and 2 bases, with 8 bases remaining between them. CDR3 protein: CASSPRQQNTGELFF. As DNA, the CDR3 is TGTGCCAGCTCACCACGACAGCAAAACACCGGGGAGCTGTTTTTT.

The rearrangement uses TRBV6-2 or TRBV6-3 and TRBJ2-1; D perhaps matches TRBD1 (6 bases). Germline V gene data show CDR1 as MNHEY and CDR2 as SVGEGT. The CDR3 is 13 amino acids. Trimming cost V 5 bases and J 8 bases, with 13 bases left between them. The CDR3 DNA sequence: TGTGCCAGCAGTAGGACAGAGGGCGATGAGCAGTTCTTC. Protein: CASSRTEGDEQFF.

The chain carries TRBV5-4 and TRBJ2-5, with TRBD1 matching 8 bases. The CDR3 length is 13 residues. The V and J ends lost 1 base and 5 bases, in that order; junction bases with no gene match: 1. CDR1 is SGHNT and CDR2 is YYREEE in the germline V gene (reference sequence). The CDR3 loop is CASSLNRGETQYF. The CDR3 DNA is TGTGCCAGCAGCTTGAACAGGGGGGAGACCCAGTACTTC. Variable domain in full (rest from reference TRBV5-4 and TRBJ2-5): ETGVTQSPTHLIKTRGQQVTLRCSSQSGHNTVSWYQQALGQGPQFIFQYYREEENGRGNFPPRFSGLQFPNYSSELNVNALELDDSALYLCASSLNRGETQYFGPGTRLLVL.

This sequence joins TRBV10-1 and TRBJ1-6; D is unresolved. This CDR3 comprises 13 residues. Trimming stripped 3 bases from V and 11 bases from J, with 11 bases between. Germline-derived CDR1 and CDR2 are WNHNN and SYGVQD (reference sequence). The chain's CDR3 is CASSDEVRTPLHF. In DNA form, the CDR3 reads TGCGCCAGCAGTGATGAGGTCCGGACACCCCTCCACTTT.

The chain recombines TRBV27 with TRBJ2-5; the D gene is possibly TRBD2 (6 bases). This CDR3 region has 13 residues. Germline loops: CDR1 MNHEY, CDR2 SMNVEV (reference sequence). The ends were cut back, 4 bases at V and 4 bases at J, with 10 bases in the middle. CDR3 in amino acids: CASSYGGSETQYF. CDR3 DNA: TGTGCCAGCAGTTATGGGGGGTCAGAGACCCAGTACTTC.

This rearrangement joins TRBV2 to TRBJ2-2, with a weak D call TRBD2 (5 bases). This CDR3 spans 16 amino acids. Germline V gene data show CDR1 as SNHLY and CDR2 as FYNNEI. Between the trimmed V and J ends, which lost 5 bases and 0 bases, there was a span of 13 bases. The CDR3 bases are TGTGCCAGCAGTTCTGGACTGCCCGCGAACACCGGGGAGCTGTTTTTT. Its protein product is CASSSGLPANTGELFF.

This clone was seen just once. The chain couples TRBV21-1 to TRBJ2-5; the D call TRBD2 from the table was never checked on the DNA. TRBV21-1 is flagged as a pseudogene. The CDR3 length is 13 residues. In DNA form, the CDR3 reads TGTGCCAGCGGCCGGGAGGGCCAAGAGACCCAGTACTTC. Its protein is CASGREGQETQYF.

V is TRBV9 and J is TRBJ2-1; TRBD2 agrees at 7 bases. The V and J ends lost 0 bases and 5 bases, in that order; junction bases with no gene match: 5. In germline, CDR1 is SGDLS, CDR2 YYNGEE. The CDR3 has 15 residues. DNA of the CDR3: TGTGCCAGCAGCGTAGGCAGCGGGACCCACAATGAGCAGTTCTTC. This sequence encodes CASSVGSGTHNEQFF.

This chain connects TRBV7-2 to TRBJ2-3; 11 bases match TRBD2. CDR3 length: 17 amino acids. CDR1 and CDR2 from the germline V gene are SGHTA and FQGNSA. Trimming removed 1 base from V and 1 base from J; junction bases left unmatched: 4. CDR3 DNA: TGTGCCAGCAGCTTAGAGACTAGCGGGGTTCGCACAGATACGCAGTATTTT. Translating it yields CASSLETSGVRTDTQYF.

The J gene is TRBJ1-2, the V gene TRBV4-1; D gene unclear. Germline assignment: CDR1 MGHRA and CDR2 YSYEKL. CDR3 length: 16 residues. The germline V and J ends were trimmed by 0 bases and 0 bases, with 11 bases remaining between them. The CDR3 here is CASSQDDGEANYGYTF. The DNA for the CDR3 is TGCGCCAGCAGCCAAGATGATGGGGAGGCTAACTATGGCTACACCTTC.